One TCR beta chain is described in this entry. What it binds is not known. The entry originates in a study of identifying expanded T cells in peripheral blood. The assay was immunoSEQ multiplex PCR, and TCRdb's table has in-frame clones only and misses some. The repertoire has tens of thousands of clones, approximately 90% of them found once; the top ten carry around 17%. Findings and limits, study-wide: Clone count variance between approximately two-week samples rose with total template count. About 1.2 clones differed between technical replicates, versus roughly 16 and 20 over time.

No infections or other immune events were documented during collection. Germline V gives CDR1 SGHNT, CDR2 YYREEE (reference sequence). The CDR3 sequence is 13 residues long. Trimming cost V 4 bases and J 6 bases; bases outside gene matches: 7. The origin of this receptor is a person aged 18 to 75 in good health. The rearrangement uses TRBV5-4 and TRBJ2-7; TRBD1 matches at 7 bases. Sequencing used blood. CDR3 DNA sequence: TGTGCCAGCAGCACCTACAGGGGACGCGAGCAGTACTTC. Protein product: CASSTYRGREQYF.